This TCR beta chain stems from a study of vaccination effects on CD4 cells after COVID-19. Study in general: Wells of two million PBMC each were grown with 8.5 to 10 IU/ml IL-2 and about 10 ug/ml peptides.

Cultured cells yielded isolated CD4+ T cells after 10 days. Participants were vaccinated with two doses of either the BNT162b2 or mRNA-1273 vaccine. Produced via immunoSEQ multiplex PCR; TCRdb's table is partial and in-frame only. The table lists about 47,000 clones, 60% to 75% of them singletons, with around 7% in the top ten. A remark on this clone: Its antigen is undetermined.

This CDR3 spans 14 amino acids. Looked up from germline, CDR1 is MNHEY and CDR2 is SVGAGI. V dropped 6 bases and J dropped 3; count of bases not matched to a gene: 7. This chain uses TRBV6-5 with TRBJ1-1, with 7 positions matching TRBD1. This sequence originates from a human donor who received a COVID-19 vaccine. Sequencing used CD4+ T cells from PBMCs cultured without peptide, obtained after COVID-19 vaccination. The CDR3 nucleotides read TGTGCCAGCAGGAAGGGAGGGGGCGACACTGAAGCTTTCTTT. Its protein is CASRKGGGDTEAFF.